The entry that follows covers one TCR beta chain sequence. Its target is unknown. PCR involved 60 Vbeta and 13 Jbeta primers. Sequenced by immunoSEQ multiplex PCR; TCRdb stores in-frame clones only, minus some. Of about 180,000 clones detected, 77% appear once; the ten largest clones hold roughly 1.5%. The data were taken from a study of cytomegalovirus exposure and HLA in healthy donors. Study-level information: In an early release, HLA-typed donors contributed some 82 million unique TCR sequences. Broader study findings: Earlier analysis found most TCR beta V segments productive about 90% or about 30% of the time.

This TCR derives from a man between 18 and 35 years old in good health and CMV-seronegative. Sequenced sample: PBMCs.

The CDR3 loop is CASSVGAGRTYNEQFF. The CDR3 DNA reads as TGTGCCAGCAGCGTAGGGGCAGGTCGAACCTACAATGAGCAGTTCTTC. V and J are TRBV9 and TRBJ2-1; D not certain. The CDR3 totals 16 residues. Germline V gene sequence: CDR1 SGDLS, CDR2 YYNGEE. Trimming cost V 0 bases and J 2 bases, with 12 bases left between them. Together with reference TRBV9 and TRBJ2-1, the CDR3 gives the full variable domain: DSGVTQTPKHLITATGQRVTLRCSPRSGDLSVYWYQQSLDQGLQFLIQYYNGEERAKGNILERFSAQQFPDLHSELNLSSLELGDSALYFCASSVGAGRTYNEQFFGPGTRLTVL.